The present entry profiles one T cell receptor beta chain with its context. Its antigen is unidentified. The data originate from a study of glioma-infiltrating T cells after dendritic cell vaccination. Study-level background: Treatment, given 2003 to 2012, was autologous tumor lysate-pulsed dendritic cell vaccination.

The immunoSEQ assay amplified TCRB CDR3 from up to roughly 2 ug DNA. Primers: 60 V beta forward and 13 J beta reverse. Some clones are missing from TCRdb's copy, which holds only in-frame ones; the method was immunoSEQ multiplex PCR. The repertoire has some 70,000 clones, about 76% of them found once; the top ten carry roughly 7.9%. Overall study findings and caveats: Complete blood and tumor specimen sets were limited to few patients.

This CDR3 is 17 amino acids long. Trimming pared 6 bases from V and 2 bases from J, leaving 20 bases between. Germline loops: CDR1 MNHEY, CDR2 SMNVEV (reference sequence). V and J are TRBV27 and TRBJ1-3; maybe TRBD1 (6 bases). This TCR came from a human donor with glioblastoma. Specimen: blood, collected before dendritic cell vaccination. For the CDR3, the DNA is TGTGCCAGCAGGGCAGGGGCCCCGCGAAACCCTGGAAACACCATATATTTT. It yields the protein CASRAGAPRNPGNTIYF.